The next 4 T cell receptor beta chains were all read from a single sample in a study of shared clonotypes between healthy human individuals. TCRdb keeps only in-frame clones here, not all; method: immunoSEQ multiplex PCR. The data contain approximately 530,000 clones, about 96% of them singletons. The specimen was naive CD4+ T cells sorted from blood. Subset defined: CD45RA+ positively selected. These receptors came from a young woman in good health.

The chain combines TRBV5-6 with TRBJ2-1, with a possible D match to TRBD2 (5 bases). CDR1 is SGHDT and CDR2 is YYEEEE in the germline V gene. The CDR3 is 14 amino acids. V lost 6 bases to trimming and J lost 2 bases, with 12 bases between them. CDR3 sequence reads: CASNSAVTYNEQFF. CDR3 coding DNA: TGTGCCAGCAATTCAGCGGTTACCTACAATGAGCAGTTCTTC.

This chain links TRBV15 with TRBJ1-2; TRBD1 agrees at 11 bases. CDR1 and CDR2 (germline): LNHNV, YYDKDF (reference sequence). This CDR3 has 16 amino acids. After removal of 5 bases from V and 5 bases from J, the junction contained 10 bases not matched to a gene. CDR3: CATSPDGTGGDYGYTF. The CDR3 nucleotides are TGTGCCACCAGCCCTGACGGGACAGGGGGGGATTATGGCTACACCTTC.

The chain recombines TRBV11-2 with TRBJ2-5; TRBD2 matches 9 bases. The J call may be in error: the DNA end matches TRBJ2-7 better. The CDR3 spans 15 residues. Germline CDR1 SGHAT, CDR2 FQNNGV. The CDR3: CATSFAGGRVHEQYF. CDR3 DNA sequence: TGTGCCACTTCTTTCGCTGGCGGGAGGGTCCACGAGCAGTACTTC.

The chain combines TRBV18 with TRBJ2-7; D is undetermined. CDR1 and CDR2 (germline): KGHSH, LQKENI. The V end was cut by 10 bases, the J end by 2 bases, with 15 bases between. This CDR3 region has 13 residues. CDR3 sequence reads: CATRGTEAYEQYF. CDR3 in DNA: TGTGCCACCCGAGGTACGGAAGCCTACGAGCAGTACTTC.